This TCR beta chain was observed in a study of blood T cells in healthy people across ages. CDR1 and CDR2 from the germline V gene are DFQATT and SNEGSKA (reference sequence). The CDR3 contains 14 residues. V lost 6 bases and J lost 5; bases outside the gene matches: 11. Combining a sample-barcoded 5' primer with a J-beta primer mix, a second PCR ran for roughly 7 to 12 cycles. MiXCR, run by TCRdb on the 5' RACE reads, gives a single entry per CDR3 protein. There are 600,000 to 850,000 distinct CDR3 sequences in the sample; approximately 43% occur only once, and around a fifth lies in the top ten. The source material was blood. This sequence originates from a woman aged 60 to 75 in good health. The V call is TRBV20-1, the J call TRBJ2-5, with 8 bases matching TRBD2. In nucleotides, the CDR3 is TGCAGTGCCCCGGTCGGGGGGGCCAGGGAGACCCAGTACTTC. It encodes CSAPVGGARETQYF.